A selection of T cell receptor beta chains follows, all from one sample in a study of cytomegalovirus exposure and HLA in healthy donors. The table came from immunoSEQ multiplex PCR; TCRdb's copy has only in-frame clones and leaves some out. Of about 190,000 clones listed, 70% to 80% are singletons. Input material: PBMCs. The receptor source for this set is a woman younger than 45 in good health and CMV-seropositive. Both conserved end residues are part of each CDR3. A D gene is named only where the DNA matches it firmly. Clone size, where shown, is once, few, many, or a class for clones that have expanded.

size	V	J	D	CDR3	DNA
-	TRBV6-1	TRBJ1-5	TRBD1	CASILQGANQPQHF	TGTGCCAGCATCCTCCAGGGGGCGAATCAGCCCCAGCATTTT
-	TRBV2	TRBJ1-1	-	CASSDQFLNTEAFF	TGTGCCAGCAGTGATCAATTCCTGAACACTGAAGCTTTCTTT
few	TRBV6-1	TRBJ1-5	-	CASRSSPEGGTPQHF	TGTGCCAGCAGGTCCTCCCCAGAGGGGGGGACGCCCCAGCATTTT
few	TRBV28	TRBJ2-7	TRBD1	CASSLTGTGAYEQYF	TGTGCCAGCAGTTTGACCGGGACAGGAGCCTACGAGCAGTACTTC
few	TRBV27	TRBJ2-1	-	CASSPDRPSRGYNEQFF	TGTGCCAGCAGTCCTGACCGACCCTCAAGAGGCTACAATGAGCAGTTCTTC
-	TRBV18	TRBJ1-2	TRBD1	CASSPAGGHGYTF	TGTGCCAGCTCCCCCGCAGGGGGACATGGCTACACCTTC
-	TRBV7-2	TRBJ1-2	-	CASSLAAEIHGYTF	TGTGCCAGCAGCTTAGCGGCGGAGATCCATGGCTACACCTTC
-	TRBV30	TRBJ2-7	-	CAWSVKRAREPRGQYF	TGTGCCTGGAGTGTAAAGAGGGCTCGGGAGCCACGAGGGCAGTACTTC
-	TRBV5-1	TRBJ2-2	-	CASSLVGDTNTGELFF	TGCGCCAGCAGCTTGGTTGGGGACACGAACACCGGGGAGCTGTTTTTT
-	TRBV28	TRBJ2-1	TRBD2	CASSFAGGRNEQFF	TGTGCCAGCAGTTTTGCGGGGGGCCGGAATGAGCAGTTCTTC
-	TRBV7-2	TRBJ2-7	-	CASSQEAGLLYEQYF	TGTGCCAGCAGCCAGGAGGCGGGACTCCTCTACGAGCAGTACTTC
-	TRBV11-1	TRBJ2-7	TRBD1	CASSRQGSSYEQYF	TGTGCCAGCAGCCGACAGGGGAGCTCCTACGAGCAGTACTTC
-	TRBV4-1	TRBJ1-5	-	CASSQAGGPQHF	TGCGCCAGCAGCCAGGCGGGTGGGCCCCAGCATTTT
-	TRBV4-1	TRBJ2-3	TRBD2	CASSQTEGAGPDTQYF	TGCGCCAGCAGCCAGACAGAGGGAGCGGGACCAGATACGCAGTATTTT